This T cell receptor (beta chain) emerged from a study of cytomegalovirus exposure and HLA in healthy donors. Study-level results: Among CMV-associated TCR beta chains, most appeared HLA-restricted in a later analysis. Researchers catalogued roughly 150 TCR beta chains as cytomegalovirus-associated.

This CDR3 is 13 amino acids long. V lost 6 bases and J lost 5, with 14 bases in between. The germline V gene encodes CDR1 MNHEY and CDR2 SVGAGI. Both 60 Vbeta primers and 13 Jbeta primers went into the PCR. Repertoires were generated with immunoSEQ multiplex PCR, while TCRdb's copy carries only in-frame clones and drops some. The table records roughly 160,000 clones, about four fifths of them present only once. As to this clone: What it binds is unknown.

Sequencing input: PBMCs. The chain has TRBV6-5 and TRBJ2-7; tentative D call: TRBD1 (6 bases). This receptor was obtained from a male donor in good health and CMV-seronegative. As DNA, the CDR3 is TGTGCCAGCAGAACAGGGTCATCTAACGAGCAGTACTTC. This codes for CASRTGSSNEQYF.